Included here is one TCR beta chain sequence, with context. Its specificity is unknown. Germline V CDR1 and CDR2: MDHEN, SYDVKM. The V and J ends lost 3 bases and 4 bases respectively, with 13 bases between them. The CDR3 is made up of 14 amino acids. The method was immunoSEQ multiplex PCR; TCRdb's version includes in-frame clones alone and lacks a portion of them. The sample contains more than 1,200,000 clones, approximately 98.5% of which appear only once. This entry is derived from a study of shared clonotypes between healthy human individuals. Study findings and constraints: Represented diversity, genetic and exposure-history alike, was limited by few donors.

This TCR came from a man aged 30 to 45 in good health. The sequenced material came from naive CD4+ T cells sorted from blood. Specified subset: CD45RA+ positively selected. This chain uses TRBV28 with TRBJ2-7, with D possibly matching TRBD2 (6 bases). The CDR3 is CASSFGGDPYEQYF. CDR3 nucleotide sequence: TGTGCCAGCAGTTTCGGCGGGGACCCTTACGAGCAGTACTTC.